Below, 10 T cell receptor beta chains from the same sample are listed, as sequenced in a study of vaccination effects on CD4 cells after COVID-19. Antigen-specific CD4+ T cell clonotypes were called by their expansion after viral peptide-pool culture in ViraFEST. An approximately 10-day culture period preceded the isolation of CD4+ T cells. Each participant was administered two doses of either the BNT162b2 or the mRNA-1273 vaccine. These receptors' antigens are unknown. Sequenced by immunoSEQ multiplex PCR; TCRdb stores in-frame clones only, minus some. The sample includes roughly 59,000 clones, 75% to 85% of them seen just once. The specimen comprised CD4+ T cells from PBMCs cultured with HCoV-OC43 spike peptides, sampled after COVID-19 vaccination. The sample's subset: HCoV-OC43 spike overlapping peptide pool stimulation. The receptors originated from a human donor who received a COVID-19 vaccine.

This rearrangement joins TRBV6-5 to TRBJ1-5, with D uncertain. Germline V gene lookup returns CDR1 MNHEY and CDR2 SVGAGI. The length of the CDR3 is 12 residues. Deletions cut 7 bases from V and 2 bases from J, with 6 bases between. In DNA form, the CDR3 reads TGTGCCAGCAAGAGTGGCAATCAGCCCCAGCATTTT. This encodes CASKSGNQPQHF.

The V gene is TRBV3-1 (or the pseudogene TRBV3-2), the J gene TRBJ1-6; D not resolved. The V end was cut by 3 bases, the J end by 9 bases, with 18 bases between. CDR1 is LGHDT, CDR2 YNNKEL, per germline (reference sequence). This CDR3 is 16 amino acids long. CDR3 loop: CASSHNWAAGGSPLHF. The CDR3 coding sequence is TGTGCCAGCAGCCACAACTGGGCGGCCGGTGGTTCACCCCTCCACTTT.

The CDR3 protein is CSVDRPGEETQYF. DNA of the CDR3: TGCAGCGTTGATAGGCCAGGGGAAGAGACCCAGTACTTC. This sequence joins TRBV29-1 and TRBJ2-5, with D perhaps TRBD1 (6 bases). Germline V CDR1 and CDR2: SQVTM, ANQGSEA. The CDR3 runs to 13 residues. Trimming shortened V by 3 bases and J by 3 bases, and 11 bases separated the two germline ends.

This chain connects TRBV6-2 or TRBV6-3 to TRBJ2-7, with D unresolved. CDR3 length: 12 amino acids. CDR1 MNHEY and CDR2 SVGEGT come from the germline V gene. V lost 1 base to trimming and J lost 6 bases, with 7 bases between them. The DNA for the CDR3 is TGTGCCAGCAGTTACTTGGGGTTCGAGCAGTACGTC. It encodes CASSYLGFEQYV.

The rearrangement uses TRBV21-1 and TRBJ2-7. TRBV21-1 is a known pseudogene. This CDR3 is 15 amino acids long. The CDR3 DNA follows: TGTGCCAGCAGCAAACCGCCCAGGAGCTCCTACGAGCAGTACGTC. This sequence encodes CASSKPPRSSYEQYV.

The chain carries TRBV10-1 and TRBJ2-3, with D possibly matching TRBD1 (6 bases). The V end was cut by 3 bases, the J end by 0 bases, with 16 bases between. From germline, CDR1 is WNHNN and CDR2 SYGVQD (reference sequence). This CDR3 has 17 residues. The CDR3 loop reads CASSDVGTSTSTDTQYF. CDR3 coding DNA: TGCGCCAGCAGTGATGTCGGGACATCAACTAGCACAGATACGCAGTATTTT.

The sample holds a few counts of this clone. The chain uses TRBV2 and TRBJ1-6; D gene ambiguous. Germline lookup yields CDR1 SNHLY and CDR2 FYNNEI. V was trimmed by 2 bases and J by 10 bases, leaving 18 bases between them. CDR3 length: 16 amino acids. The CDR3 DNA reads as TGTGCCAGCAGTGAATTCGCGGGTAGGGTCGGATCACCCCTCCACTTT. Protein: CASSEFAGRVGSPLHF.

The chain joins TRBV6-5 to TRBJ2-2; tentatively, D is TRBD1 (6 bases). V shed 4 bases and J shed 4 bases, with 13 bases lying between them. The CDR3 runs to 15 residues. From germline, CDR1 is MNHEY and CDR2 SVGAGI. CDR3 sequence reads: CASSSTGHLTGELFF. The CDR3 region has the DNA TGTGCCAGCAGTTCAACAGGGCACCTCACCGGGGAGCTGTTTTTT.

The chain uses TRBV5-1 and TRBJ1-1; a possible D gene is TRBD1 (5 bases). The CDR3 is made up of 14 amino acids. Trimming removed 3 bases at V and 3 bases at J, with 12 bases between. CDR1 is SGHRS, CDR2 YFSETQ, per germline. The CDR3 sequence is CASSWSGGDTEAFF. The CDR3 DNA reads TGCGCCAGCAGCTGGTCGGGGGGAGACACTGAAGCTTTCTTT.

For this clone: The sample has other DNA sequences that encode this CDR3 too. The chain has TRBV5-1 and TRBJ2-1, with D perhaps matching TRBD1 (7 bases). V lost 0 bases and J 1 base, leaving 11 bases between the germline ends. Germline V gene data show CDR1 as SGHRS and CDR2 as YFSETQ. The CDR3 covers 16 residues. The CDR3 region is CASSLDRGGSYNEQFF. The CDR3 nucleotides are TGCGCCAGCAGCTTGGACAGGGGAGGATCCTACAATGAGCAGTTCTTC.